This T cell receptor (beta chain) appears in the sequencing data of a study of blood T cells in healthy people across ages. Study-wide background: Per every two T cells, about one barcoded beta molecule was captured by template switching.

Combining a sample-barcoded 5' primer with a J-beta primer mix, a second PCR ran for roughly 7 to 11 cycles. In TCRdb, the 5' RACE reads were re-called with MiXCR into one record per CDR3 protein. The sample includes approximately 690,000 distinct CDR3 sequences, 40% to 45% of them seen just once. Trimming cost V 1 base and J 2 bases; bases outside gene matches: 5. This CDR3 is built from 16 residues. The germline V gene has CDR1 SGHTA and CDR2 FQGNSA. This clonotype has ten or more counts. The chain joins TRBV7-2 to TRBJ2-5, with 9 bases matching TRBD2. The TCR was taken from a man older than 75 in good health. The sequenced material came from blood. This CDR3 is CASSLGSSGAQETQYF. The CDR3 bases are TGTGCCAGCAGCTTAGGGTCTAGCGGGGCTCAAGAGACCCAGTACTTC.